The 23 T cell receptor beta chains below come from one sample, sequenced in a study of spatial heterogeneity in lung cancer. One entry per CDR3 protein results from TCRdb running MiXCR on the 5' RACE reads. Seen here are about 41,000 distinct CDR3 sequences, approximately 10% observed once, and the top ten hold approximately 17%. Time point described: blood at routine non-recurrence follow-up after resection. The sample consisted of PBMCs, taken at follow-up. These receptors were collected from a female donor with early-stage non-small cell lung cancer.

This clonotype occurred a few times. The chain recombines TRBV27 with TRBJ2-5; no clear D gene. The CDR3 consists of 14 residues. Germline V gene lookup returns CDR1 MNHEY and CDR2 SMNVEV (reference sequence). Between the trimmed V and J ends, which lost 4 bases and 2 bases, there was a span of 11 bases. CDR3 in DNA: TGTGCCAGCAGTTCTCAGTGGCCTCAAGAGACCCAGTACTTC. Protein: CASSSQWPQETQYF.

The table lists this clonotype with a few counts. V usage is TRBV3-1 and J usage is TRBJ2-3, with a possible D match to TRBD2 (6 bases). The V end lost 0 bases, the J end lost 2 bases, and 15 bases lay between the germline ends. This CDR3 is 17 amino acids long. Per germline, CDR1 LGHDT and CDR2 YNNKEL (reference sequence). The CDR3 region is CASSQERGLGYTDTQYF. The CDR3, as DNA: TGTGCCAGCAGCCAAGAGCGGGGACTCGGCTACACAGATACGCAGTATTTT.

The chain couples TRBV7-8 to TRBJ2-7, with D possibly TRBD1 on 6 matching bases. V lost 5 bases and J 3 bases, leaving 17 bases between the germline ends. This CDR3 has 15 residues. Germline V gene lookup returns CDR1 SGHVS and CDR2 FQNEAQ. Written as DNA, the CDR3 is TGTGCCAGCAGCGAAGAGGACAGAATCTACTACGAGCAGTACTTC. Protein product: CASSEEDRIYYEQYF.

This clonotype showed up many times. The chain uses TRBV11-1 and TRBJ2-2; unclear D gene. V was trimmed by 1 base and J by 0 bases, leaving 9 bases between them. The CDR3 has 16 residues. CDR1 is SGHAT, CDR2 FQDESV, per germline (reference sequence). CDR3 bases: TGTGCCAGCAGCTTAGGAATGGCAGCGAACACCGGGGAGCTGTTTTTT. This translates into CASSLGMAANTGELFF.

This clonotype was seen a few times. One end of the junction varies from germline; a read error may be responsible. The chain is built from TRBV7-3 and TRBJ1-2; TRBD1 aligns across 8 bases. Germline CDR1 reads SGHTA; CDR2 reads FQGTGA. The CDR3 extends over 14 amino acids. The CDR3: CASSSAGTGGTLIF. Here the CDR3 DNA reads TGTGCCAGCAGCTCCGCCGGGACAGGCGGGACCCTGATCTTC.

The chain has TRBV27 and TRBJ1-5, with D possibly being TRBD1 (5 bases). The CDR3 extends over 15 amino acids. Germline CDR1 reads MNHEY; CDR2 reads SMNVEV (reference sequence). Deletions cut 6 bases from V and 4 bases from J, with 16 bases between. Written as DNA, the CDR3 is TGTGCCAGCAGATCGGCGGGGACCGGGAATCAGCCCCAGCATTTT. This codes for CASRSAGTGNQPQHF.

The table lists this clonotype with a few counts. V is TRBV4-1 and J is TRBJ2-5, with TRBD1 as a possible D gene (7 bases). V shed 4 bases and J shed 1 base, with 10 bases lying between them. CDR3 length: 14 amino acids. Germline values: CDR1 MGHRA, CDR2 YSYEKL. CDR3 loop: CASSRGTAQETQYF. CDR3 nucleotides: TGCGCCAGCAGCCGCGGGACAGCCCAAGAGACCCAGTACTTC.

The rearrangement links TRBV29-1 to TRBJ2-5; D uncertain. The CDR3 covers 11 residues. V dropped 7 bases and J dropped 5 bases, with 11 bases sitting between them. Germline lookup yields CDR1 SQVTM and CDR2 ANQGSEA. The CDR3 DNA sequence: TGCAGCGCCGGACCCCAGGAGACCCAGTACTTC. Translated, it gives CSAGPQETQYF.

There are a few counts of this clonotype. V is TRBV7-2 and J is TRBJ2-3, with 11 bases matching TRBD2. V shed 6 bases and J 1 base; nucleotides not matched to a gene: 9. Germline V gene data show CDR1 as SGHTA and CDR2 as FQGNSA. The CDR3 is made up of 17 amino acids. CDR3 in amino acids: CASRSGTSGPRTDTQYF. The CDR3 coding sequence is TGTGCCAGCAGATCCGGGACTAGCGGCCCTCGCACAGATACGCAGTATTTT.

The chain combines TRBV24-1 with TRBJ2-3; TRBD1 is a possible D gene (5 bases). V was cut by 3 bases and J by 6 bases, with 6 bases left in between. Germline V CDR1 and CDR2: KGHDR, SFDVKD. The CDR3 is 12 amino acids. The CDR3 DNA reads TGTGCCACCAGTGATGGGGCCGATACGCAGTATTTT. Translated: CATSDGADTQYF.

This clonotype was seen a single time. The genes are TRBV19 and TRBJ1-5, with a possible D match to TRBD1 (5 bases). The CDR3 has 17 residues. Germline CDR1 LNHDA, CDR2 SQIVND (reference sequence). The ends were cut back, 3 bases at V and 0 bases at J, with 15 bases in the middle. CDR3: CASSIRPDGGSNQPQHF. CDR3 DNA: TGTGCCAGTAGTATTAGGCCCGATGGGGGTAGCAATCAGCCCCAGCATTTT.

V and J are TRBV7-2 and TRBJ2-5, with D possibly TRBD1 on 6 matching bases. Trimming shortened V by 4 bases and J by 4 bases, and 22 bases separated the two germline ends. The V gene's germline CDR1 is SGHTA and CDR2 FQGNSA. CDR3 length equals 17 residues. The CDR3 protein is CASSSPKMAGARETQYF. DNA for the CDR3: TGTGCCAGCAGCTCCCCTAAGATGGCAGGGGCCAGAGAGACCCAGTACTTC.

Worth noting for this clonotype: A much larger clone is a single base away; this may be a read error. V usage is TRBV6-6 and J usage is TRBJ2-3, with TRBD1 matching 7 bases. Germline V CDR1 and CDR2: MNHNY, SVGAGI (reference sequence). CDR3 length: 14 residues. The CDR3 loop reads CVGRDSRGTDTQYF. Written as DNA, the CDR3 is TGTGTCGGCCGGGACAGTCGGGGCACAGATACGCAGTATTTT.

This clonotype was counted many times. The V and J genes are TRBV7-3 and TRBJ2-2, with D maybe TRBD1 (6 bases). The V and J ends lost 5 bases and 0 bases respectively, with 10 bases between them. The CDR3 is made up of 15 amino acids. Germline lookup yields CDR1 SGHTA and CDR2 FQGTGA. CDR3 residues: CASSPGTTNTGELFF. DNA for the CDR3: TGTGCCAGCAGCCCCGGGACAACGAACACCGGGGAGCTGTTTTTT.

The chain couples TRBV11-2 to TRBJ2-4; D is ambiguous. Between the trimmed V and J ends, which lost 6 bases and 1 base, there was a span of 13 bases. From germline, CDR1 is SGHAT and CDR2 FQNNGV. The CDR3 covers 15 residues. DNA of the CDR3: TGTGCCAGCAGGCATTCTTACCGGGCCAAAAACATTCAGTACTTC. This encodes CASRHSYRAKNIQYF. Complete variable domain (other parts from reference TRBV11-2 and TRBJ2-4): EAGVAQSPRYKIIEKRQSVAFWCNPISGHATLYWYQQILGQGPKLLIQFQNNGVVDDSQLPKDRFSAERLKGVDSTLKIQPAKLEDSAVYLCASRHSYRAKNIQYFGAGTRLSVL.

This CDR3 is CASSEGGGNEKLFF. The CDR3 DNA reads TGCGCCAGCAGCGAGGGAGGAGGTAATGAAAAACTGTTTTTT. The gene calls are TRBV5-1 and TRBJ1-4; D remains ambiguous. V lost 4 bases and J 4 bases, leaving 11 bases between the germline ends. In germline, CDR1 is SGHRS, CDR2 YFSETQ. The CDR3 contains 14 residues.

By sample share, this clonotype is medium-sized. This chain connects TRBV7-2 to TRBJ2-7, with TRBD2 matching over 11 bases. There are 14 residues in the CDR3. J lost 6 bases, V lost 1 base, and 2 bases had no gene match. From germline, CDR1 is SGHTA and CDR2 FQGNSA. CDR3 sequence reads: CASSLGLAGGEQYF. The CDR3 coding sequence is TGTGCCAGCAGCTTAGGTCTAGCGGGGGGCGAGCAGTACTTC.

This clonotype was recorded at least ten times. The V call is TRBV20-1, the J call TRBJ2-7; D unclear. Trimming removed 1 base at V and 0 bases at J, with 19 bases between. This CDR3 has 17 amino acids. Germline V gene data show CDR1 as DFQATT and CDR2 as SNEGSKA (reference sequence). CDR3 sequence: CSARVSLARRLSYEQYF. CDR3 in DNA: TGCAGTGCTAGAGTATCCCTGGCTCGAAGGCTCTCCTACGAGCAGTACTTC.

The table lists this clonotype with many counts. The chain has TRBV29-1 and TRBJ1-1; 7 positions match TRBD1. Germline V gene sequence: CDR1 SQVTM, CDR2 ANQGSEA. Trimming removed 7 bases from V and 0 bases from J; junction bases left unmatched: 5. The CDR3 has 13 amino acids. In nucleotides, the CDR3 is TGCAGCGCCCAGGGGGGGCTGAACACTGAAGCTTTCTTT. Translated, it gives CSAQGGLNTEAFF. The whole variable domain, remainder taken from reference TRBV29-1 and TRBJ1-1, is SAVISQKPSRDICQRGTSLTIQCQVDSQVTMMFWYRQQPGQSLTLIATANQGSEATYESGFVIDKFPISRPNLTFSTLTVSNMSPEDSSIYLCSAQGGLNTEAFFGQGTRLTVV.

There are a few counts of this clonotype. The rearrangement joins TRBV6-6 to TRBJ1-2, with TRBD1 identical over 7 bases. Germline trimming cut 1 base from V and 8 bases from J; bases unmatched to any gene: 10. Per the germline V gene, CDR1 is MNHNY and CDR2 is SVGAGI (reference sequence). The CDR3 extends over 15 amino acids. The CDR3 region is CASSYFQGGAEGYTF. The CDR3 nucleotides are TGTGCCAGCAGTTACTTTCAAGGGGGCGCGGAGGGCTACACCTTC.

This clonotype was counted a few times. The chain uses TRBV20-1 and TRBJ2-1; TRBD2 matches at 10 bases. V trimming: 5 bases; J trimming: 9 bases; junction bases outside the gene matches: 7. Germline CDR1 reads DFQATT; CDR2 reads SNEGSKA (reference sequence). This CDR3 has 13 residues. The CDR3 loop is CSAASGGVGEQFF. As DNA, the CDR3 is TGCAGTGCTGCAAGCGGGGGGGTTGGTGAGCAGTTCTTC.

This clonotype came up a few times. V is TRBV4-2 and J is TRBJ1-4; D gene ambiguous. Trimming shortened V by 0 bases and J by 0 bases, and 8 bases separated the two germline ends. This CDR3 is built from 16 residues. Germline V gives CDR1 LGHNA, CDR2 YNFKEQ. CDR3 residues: CASSQDIAATNEKLFF. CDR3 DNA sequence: TGTGCCAGCAGCCAAGATATAGCCGCAACTAATGAAAAACTGTTTTTT.

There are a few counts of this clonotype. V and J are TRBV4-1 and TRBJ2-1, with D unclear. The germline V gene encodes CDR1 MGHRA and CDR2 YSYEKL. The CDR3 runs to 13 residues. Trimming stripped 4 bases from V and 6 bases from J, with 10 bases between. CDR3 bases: TGCGCCAGCAGCCCGAAACTAAGCAATGAGCAGTTCTTC. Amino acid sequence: CASSPKLSNEQFF.